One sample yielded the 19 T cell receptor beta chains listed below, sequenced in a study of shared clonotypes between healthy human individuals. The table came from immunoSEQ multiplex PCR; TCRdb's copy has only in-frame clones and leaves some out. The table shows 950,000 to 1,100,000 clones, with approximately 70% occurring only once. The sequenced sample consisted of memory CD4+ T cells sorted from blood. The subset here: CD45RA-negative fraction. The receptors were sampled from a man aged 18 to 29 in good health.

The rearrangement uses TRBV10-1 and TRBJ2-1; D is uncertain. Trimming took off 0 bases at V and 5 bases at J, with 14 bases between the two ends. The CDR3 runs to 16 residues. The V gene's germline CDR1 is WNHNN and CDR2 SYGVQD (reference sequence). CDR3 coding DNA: TGCGCCAGCAGTGAGTCTGTATGGAGTACCAACAATGAGCAGTTCTTC. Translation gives CASSESVWSTNNEQFF.

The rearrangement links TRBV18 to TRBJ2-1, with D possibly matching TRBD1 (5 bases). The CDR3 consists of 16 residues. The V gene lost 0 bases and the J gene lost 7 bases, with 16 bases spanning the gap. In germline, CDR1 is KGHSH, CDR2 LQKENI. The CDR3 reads CASSPPSAGPDNEQFF. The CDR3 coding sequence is TGTGCCAGCTCACCACCGTCAGCAGGGCCGGATAATGAGCAGTTCTTC.

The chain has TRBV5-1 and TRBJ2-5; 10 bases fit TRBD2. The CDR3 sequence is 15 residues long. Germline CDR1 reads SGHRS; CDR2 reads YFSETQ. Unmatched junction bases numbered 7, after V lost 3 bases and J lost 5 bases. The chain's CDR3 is CASSYSGGASETQYF. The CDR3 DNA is TGCGCCAGCAGCTACAGCGGGGGGGCCTCGGAGACCCAGTACTTC.

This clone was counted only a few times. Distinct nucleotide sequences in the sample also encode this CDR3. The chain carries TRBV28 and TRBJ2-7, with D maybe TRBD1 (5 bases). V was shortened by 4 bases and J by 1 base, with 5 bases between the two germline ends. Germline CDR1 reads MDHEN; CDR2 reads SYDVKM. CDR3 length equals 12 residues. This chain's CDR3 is CASSSGSYEQYF. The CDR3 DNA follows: TGTGCCAGCAGTTCAGGGTCCTACGAGCAGTACTTC. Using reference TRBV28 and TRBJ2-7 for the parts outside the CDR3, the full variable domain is DVKVTQSSRYLVKRTGEKVFLECVQDMDHENMFWYRQDPGLGLRLIYFSYDVKMKEKGDIPEGYSVSREKKERFSLILESASTNQTSMYLCASSSGSYEQYFGPGTRLTVT.

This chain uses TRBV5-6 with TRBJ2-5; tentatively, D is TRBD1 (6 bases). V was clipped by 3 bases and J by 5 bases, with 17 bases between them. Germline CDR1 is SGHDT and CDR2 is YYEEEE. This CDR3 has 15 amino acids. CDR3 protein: CASSWGPRGGETQYF. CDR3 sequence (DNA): TGTGCCAGCAGCTGGGGCCCCAGGGGTGGTGAGACCCAGTACTTC.

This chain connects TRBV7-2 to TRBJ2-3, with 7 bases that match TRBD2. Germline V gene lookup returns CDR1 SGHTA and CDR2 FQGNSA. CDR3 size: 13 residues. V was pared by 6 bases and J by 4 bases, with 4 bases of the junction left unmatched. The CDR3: CASRFGGADTQYF. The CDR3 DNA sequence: TGTGCCAGCAGATTTGGGGGGGCAGATACGCAGTATTTT.

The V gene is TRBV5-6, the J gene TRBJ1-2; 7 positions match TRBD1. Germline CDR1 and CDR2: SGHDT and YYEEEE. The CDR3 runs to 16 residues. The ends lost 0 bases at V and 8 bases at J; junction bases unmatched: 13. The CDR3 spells CASSLVRTEGASGYTF. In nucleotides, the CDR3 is TGTGCCAGCAGCTTGGTTCGTACAGAGGGGGCGAGCGGCTACACCTTC.

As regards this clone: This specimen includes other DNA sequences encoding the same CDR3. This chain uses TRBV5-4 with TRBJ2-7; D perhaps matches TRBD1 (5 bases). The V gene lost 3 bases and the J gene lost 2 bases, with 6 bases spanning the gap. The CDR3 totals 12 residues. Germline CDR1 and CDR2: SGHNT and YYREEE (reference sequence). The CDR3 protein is CASSSDTYEQYF. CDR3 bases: TGTGCCAGCAGCTCGGACACCTACGAGCAGTACTTC.

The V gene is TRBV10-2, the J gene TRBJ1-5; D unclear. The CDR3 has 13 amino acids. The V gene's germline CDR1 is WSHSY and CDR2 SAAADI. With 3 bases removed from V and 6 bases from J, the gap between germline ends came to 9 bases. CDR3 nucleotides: TGCGCCAGCAGTGATATGAGTGTTCAGCCCCAGCATTTT. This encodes CASSDMSVQPQHF.

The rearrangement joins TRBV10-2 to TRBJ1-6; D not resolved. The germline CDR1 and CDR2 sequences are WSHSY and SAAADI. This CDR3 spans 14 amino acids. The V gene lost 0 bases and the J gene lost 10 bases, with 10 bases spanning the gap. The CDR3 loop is CASSESEGYSPLHF. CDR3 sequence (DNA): TGCGCCAGCAGTGAGTCGGAGGGTTACTCACCCCTCCACTTT.

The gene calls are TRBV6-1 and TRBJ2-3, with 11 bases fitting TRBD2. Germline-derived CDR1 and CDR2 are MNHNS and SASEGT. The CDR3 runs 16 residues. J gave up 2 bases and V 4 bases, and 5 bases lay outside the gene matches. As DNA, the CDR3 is TGTGCCAGCAGTGTTCAACTAGCGGGGGACACAGATACGCAGTATTTT. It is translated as CASSVQLAGDTDTQYF.

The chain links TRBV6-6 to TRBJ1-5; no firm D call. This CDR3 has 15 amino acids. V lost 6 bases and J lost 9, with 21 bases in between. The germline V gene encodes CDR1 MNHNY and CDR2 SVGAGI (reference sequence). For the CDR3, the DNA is TGTGCCAGCAGCCCCTTCTCAGAGACATTTCGGCCCCAGCATTTT. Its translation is CASSPFSETFRPQHF.

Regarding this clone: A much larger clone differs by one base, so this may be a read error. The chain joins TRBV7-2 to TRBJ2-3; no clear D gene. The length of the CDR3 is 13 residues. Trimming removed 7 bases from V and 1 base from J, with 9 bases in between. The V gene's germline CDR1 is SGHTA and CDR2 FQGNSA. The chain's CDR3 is CASTAQGTDTQYF. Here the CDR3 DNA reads TGTGCCAGCACCGCCCAGGGCACAGATACGCAGTATTTT.

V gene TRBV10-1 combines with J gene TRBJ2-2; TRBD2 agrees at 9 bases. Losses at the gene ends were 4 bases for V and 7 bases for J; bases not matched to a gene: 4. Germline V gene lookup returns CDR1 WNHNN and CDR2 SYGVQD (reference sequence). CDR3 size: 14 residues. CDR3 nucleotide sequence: TGCGCCAGCAGTGGGAGCGGGAGGAACGGGGAGCTGTTTTTT. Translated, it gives CASSGSGRNGELFF.

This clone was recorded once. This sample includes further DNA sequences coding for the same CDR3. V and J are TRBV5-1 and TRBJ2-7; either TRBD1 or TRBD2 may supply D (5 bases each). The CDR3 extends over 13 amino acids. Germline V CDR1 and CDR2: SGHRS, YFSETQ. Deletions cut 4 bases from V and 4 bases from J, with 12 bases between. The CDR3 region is CASSTPEGYEQYF. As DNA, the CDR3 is TGCGCCAGCAGCACACCTGAGGGGTACGAGCAGTACTTC.

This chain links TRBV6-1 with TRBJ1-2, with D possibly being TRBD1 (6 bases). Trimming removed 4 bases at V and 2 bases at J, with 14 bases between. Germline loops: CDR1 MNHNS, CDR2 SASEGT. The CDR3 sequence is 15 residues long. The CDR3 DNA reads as TGTGCCAGCAGTGCCTACGGGGGGACAAACTATGGCTACACCTTC. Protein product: CASSAYGGTNYGYTF.

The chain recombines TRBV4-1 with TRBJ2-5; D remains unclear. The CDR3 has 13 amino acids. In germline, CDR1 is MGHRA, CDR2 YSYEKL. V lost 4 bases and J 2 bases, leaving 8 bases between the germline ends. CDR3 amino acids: CASSRLGQETQYF. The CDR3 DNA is TGCGCCAGCAGCCGGCTGGGACAAGAGACCCAGTACTTC.

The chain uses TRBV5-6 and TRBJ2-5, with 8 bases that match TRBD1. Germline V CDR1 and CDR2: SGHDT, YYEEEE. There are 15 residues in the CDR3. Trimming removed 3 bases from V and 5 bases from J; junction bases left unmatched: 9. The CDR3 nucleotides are TGTGCCAGCAGCTCCGGACAGGGCCACGGGGAGACCCAGTACTTC. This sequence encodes CASSSGQGHGETQYF. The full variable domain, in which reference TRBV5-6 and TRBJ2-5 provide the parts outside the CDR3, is DAGVTQSPTHLIKTRGQQVTLRCSPKSGHDTVSWYQQALGQGPQFIFQYYEEEERQRGNFPDRFSGHQFPNYSSELNVNALLLGDSALYLCASSSGQGHGETQYFGPGTRLLVL.

The CDR3 DNA is TGCGCCAGCAGCCAAGATCCAGGGGACGGACAGCCCCAGCATTTT. Translating gives CASSQDPGDGQPQHF. The rearrangement links TRBV4-3 to TRBJ1-5, with D possibly being TRBD1 (6 bases). Germline V CDR1 and CDR2: LGHNA, YSLEER. The length of the CDR3 is 15 residues. V lost 0 bases to trimming and J lost 7 bases, with 13 bases between them.